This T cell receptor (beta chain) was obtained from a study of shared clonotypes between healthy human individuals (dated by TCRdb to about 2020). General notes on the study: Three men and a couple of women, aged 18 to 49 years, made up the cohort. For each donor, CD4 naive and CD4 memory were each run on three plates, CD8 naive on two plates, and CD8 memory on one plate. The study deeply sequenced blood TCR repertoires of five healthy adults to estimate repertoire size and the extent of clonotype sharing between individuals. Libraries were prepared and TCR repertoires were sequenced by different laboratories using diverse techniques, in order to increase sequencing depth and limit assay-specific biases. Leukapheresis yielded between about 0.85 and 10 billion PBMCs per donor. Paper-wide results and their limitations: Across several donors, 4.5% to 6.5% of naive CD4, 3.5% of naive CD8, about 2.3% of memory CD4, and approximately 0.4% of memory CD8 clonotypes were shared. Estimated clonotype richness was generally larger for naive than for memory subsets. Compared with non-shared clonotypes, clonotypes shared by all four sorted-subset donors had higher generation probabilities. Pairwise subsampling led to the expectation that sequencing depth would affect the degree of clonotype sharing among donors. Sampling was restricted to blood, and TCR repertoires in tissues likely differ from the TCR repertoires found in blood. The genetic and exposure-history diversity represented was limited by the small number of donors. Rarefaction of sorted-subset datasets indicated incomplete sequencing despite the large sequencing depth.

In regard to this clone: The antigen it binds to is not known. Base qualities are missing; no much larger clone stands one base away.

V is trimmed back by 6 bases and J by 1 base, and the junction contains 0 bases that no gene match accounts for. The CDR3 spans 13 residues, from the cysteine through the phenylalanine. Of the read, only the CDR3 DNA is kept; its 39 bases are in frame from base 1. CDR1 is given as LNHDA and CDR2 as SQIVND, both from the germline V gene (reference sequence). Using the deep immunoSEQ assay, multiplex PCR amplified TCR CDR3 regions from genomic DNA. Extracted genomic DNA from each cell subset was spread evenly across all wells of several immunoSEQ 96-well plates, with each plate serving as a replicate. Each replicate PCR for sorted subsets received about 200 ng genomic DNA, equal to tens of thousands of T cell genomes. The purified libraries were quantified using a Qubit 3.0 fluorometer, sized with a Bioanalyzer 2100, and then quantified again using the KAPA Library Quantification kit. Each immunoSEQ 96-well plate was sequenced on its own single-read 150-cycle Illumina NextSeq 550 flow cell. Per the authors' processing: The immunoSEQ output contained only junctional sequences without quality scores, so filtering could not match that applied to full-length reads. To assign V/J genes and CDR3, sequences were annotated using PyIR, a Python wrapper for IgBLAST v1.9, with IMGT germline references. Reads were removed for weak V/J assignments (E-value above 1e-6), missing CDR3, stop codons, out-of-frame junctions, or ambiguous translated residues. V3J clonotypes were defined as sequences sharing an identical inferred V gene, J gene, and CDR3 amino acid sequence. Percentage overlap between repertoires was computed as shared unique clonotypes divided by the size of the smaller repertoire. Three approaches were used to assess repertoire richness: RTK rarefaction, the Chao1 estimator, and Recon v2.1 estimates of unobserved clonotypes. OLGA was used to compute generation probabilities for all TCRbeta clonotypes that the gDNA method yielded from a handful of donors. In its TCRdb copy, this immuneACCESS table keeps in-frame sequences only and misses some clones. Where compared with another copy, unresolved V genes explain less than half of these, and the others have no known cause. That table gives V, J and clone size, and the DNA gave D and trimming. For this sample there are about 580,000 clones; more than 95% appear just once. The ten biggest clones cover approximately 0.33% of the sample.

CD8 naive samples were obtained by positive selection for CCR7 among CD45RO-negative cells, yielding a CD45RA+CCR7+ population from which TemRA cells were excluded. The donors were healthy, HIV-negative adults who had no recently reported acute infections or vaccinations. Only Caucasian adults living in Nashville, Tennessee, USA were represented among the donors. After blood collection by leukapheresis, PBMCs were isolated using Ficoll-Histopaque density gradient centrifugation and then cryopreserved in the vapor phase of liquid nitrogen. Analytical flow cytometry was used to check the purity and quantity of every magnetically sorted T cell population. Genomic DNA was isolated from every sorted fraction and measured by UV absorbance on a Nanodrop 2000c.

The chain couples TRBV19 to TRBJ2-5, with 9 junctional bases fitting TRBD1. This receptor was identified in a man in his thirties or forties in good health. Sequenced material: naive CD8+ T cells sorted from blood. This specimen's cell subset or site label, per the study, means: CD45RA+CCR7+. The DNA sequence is TGTGCCAGTAGGACAGGGGGCCAAGAGACCCAGTACTTC. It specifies CASRTGGQETQYF.